Listed here are 5 T cell receptor beta chains from one sample, sequenced in a study of shared clonotypes between healthy human individuals. Generated by immunoSEQ multiplex PCR, the TCRdb table keeps only in-frame clones and is missing some. Among approximately 2,000,000 clones listed, around 93% were seen once. Sequenced: naive CD4+ T cells from PBMCs. Subset reported: CD45RA+ positively selected. The receptor source for this set is a man aged 18-30 years in good health. Some clones in this sample may be carry-over from other donors' samples.

The chain uses TRBV19 and TRBJ2-3; D gene unclear. CDR1 is LNHDA and CDR2 is SQIVND in the germline V gene (reference sequence). V was trimmed by 4 bases and J by 0 bases, leaving 2 bases between them. The CDR3 extends over 12 amino acids. The CDR3 loop is CASSTSTDTQYF. The CDR3 coding sequence is TGTGCCAGTAGTACAAGCACAGATACGCAGTATTTT.

V and J are TRBV7-3 and TRBJ2-3, with D unresolved. Germline CDR1 SGHTA, CDR2 FQGTGA. Trimming removed 2 bases from V and 1 base from J, with 13 bases in between. The length of the CDR3 is 16 residues. The CDR3 sequence: CASSLWQSSGTDTQYF. CDR3 in DNA: TGTGCCAGCAGCTTATGGCAGAGCTCTGGCACAGATACGCAGTATTTT.

In DNA form, the CDR3 reads TGTGCCAGCAGCTTAGCCCAGAGCGCAAGACTAGCGGGAGGGCCGGGAGATACGCAGTATTTT. Protein product: CASSLAQSARLAGGPGDTQYF. This rearrangement joins TRBV7-2 to TRBJ2-3; TRBD2 matches 14 bases. This CDR3 is built from 21 residues. The germline CDR1 and CDR2 sequences are SGHTA and FQGNSA. V trimming: 0 bases; J trimming: 5 bases; junction bases outside the gene matches: 16.

V usage is TRBV7-9 and J usage is TRBJ2-3; D is possibly TRBD1 or TRBD2 (5 bases each). Germline V gene data show CDR1 as SEHNR and CDR2 as FQNEAQ (reference sequence). The CDR3 has 15 residues. V was trimmed by 2 bases and J by 3 bases, leaving 12 bases between them. This CDR3 is CASSLRDPVTDTQYF. The CDR3 DNA reads as TGTGCCAGCAGCTTAAGGGACCCGGTAACAGATACGCAGTATTTT.

The chain employs TRBV28 and TRBJ2-1; tentatively, D is TRBD2 (5 bases). CDR3 length equals 14 residues. Germline CDR1 is MDHEN and CDR2 is SYDVKM. V lost 6 bases to trimming and J lost 8 bases, with 17 bases between them. CDR3 in DNA: TGTGCCAGCAGATCGGACTCCCCCTGGCATGAGCAGTTCTTC. It specifies CASRSDSPWHEQFF.